Here is one T cell receptor beta chain with its context. With 5 bases clipped from V and 2 bases from J, the junction kept 6 bases outside the gene matches. This CDR3 is built from 14 residues. CDR1 is MDHEN and CDR2 is SYDVKM in the germline V gene. This entry is derived from a study of blood T cells in healthy people across ages. A sample-barcoded 5' primer and a J-beta primer mix were used in a second PCR of roughly 6 to 12 cycles. Each CDR3 protein gets one entry after TCRdb re-called the 5' RACE reads with MiXCR. This sample has roughly 2 million distinct CDR3 sequences, with about 50% found just once.

The sequenced sample was blood. The source of this sequence is a woman aged 40 to 50 in good health. This chain uses TRBV28 with TRBJ2-7; 7 bases line up with TRBD1. CDR3 protein: CASSPLRGTYEQYF. The DNA of the CDR3 is TGTGCCAGCAGTCCCCTCAGGGGGACCTACGAGCAGTACTTC.